This TCR beta chain comes out of a study of shared clonotypes between healthy human individuals. Study-wide results and caveats: The study drew on few donors, limiting represented genetic and exposure-history diversity. It was the non-shared clonotypes that had lower generation probabilities than clonotypes shared by all four donors.

Comment on this clone: Its antigen is as yet unknown.

TCRdb's copy holds only in-frame clones and misses some; the assay was immunoSEQ multiplex PCR. The repertoire holds some 2,000,000 clones, roughly 94% seen once, with 0.85% to 1.3% in the top ten. The naive CD8 subset, CD45RO-negative cells positively selected for CCR7, excluded terminally differentiated effector memory CD45RA+ cells. Sequencing was done on a sample of naive CD8+ T cells sorted from blood. The receptor comes from a man younger than 30 in good health.

CDR3 residues: CASSLRDGLNTGELFF. For the CDR3, the DNA is TGCGCCAGCAGCCTCCGGGACGGATTAAACACCGGGGAGCTGTTTTTT. This chain links TRBV4-1 with TRBJ2-2; either TRBD1 or TRBD2 may fit D (5 bases each). CDR3 length: 16 amino acids. Looked up from germline, CDR1 is MGHRA and CDR2 is YSYEKL. V lost 4 bases and J 2 bases, leaving 14 bases between the germline ends.